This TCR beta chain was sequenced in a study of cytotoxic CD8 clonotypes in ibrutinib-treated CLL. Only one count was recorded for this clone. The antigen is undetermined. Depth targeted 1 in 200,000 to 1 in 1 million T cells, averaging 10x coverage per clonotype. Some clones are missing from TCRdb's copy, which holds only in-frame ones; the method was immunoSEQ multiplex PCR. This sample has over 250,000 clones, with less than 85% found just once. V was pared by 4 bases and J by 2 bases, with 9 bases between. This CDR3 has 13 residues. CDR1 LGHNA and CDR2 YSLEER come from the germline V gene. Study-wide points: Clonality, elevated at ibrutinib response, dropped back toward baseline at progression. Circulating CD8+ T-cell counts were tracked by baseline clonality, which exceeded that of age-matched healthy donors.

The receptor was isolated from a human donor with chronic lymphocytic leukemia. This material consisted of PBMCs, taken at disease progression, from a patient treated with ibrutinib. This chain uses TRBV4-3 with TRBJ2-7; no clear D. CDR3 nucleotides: TGCGCCAGCAGCCCTGCTTGGCCCTACGAGCAGTACTTC. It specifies CASSPAWPYEQYF.